The T cell receptor (beta chain) under discussion was sequenced for a study of response to subunit inactivated influenza vaccine. This CDR3 has 15 amino acids. J lost 5 bases, V lost 6 bases, and 7 bases had no gene match. Overall study results and limits: The authors put forward the suggestion that each seasonal influenza vaccination may bring in only a limited number of new T cells.

TCRdb re-analysed the RT-PCR reads in MiXCR, keeping a single row per CDR3 protein. The repertoire holds more than 400,000 distinct CDR3 sequences, with about a tenth as singletons. This clonotype was seen ten or more times. Antigen specificity is unknown. The sequence was collected from a man aged 50-60 years who received an inactivated influenza vaccine. The chain carries TRBV12-3 or TRBV12-4 and TRBJ2-2; TRBD1 matches at 9 bases. The specimen comprised PBMCs from blood, sampled roughly 45 days after vaccination. The CDR3 loop is CASRWTGARTGELFF. CDR3 DNA: TGTGCCAGCAGGTGGACAGGGGCGAGAACCGGGGAGCTGTTTTTT.